This TCR beta chain was profiled in a study of early T cells in non-severe SARS-CoV-2 infection. Study as a whole: Unsorted whole blood bulk RNA was sequenced, with unpaired chains.

This clonotype was detected a few times. Unique molecular identifiers were attached to individual cDNA molecules. From the 5' RACE reads, TCRdb called clonotypes with MiXCR, one entry per CDR3 protein. This table holds some 57,000 distinct CDR3 sequences, 7.5% to 9.5% found once. The CDR3 spans 13 residues. After removal of 8 bases from V and 8 bases from J, the junction contained 6 bases not matched to a gene. The chain recombines TRBV12-3 or TRBV12-4 with TRBJ2-1; 10 bases line up with TRBD2. This clonotype originated in an adult who was a healthcare worker with PCR-confirmed SARS-CoV-2 infection or an uninfected control (not recorded which). Material: whole blood, obtained at baseline. CDR3 bases: TGTGCCAGCTTGGCTAGCGGGAGATATGAGCAGTTCTTC. This sequence encodes CASLASGRYEQFF.